This TCR beta chain was captured in a study of TET2 disruption in CD19-targeted CAR T cells (dated by TCRdb to the late 2010s). Regarding the complete study: The number of samples was determined by the original clinical trial design and by which samples were available, and no additional inclusion criteria were applied.

CDR1 and CDR2, per the germline V gene, are SNHLY and FYNNEI. Trimming at the junction amounts to 4 bases on V and 3 bases on J, and the germline ends lie 10 bases apart. From its cysteine to its phenylalanine, the CDR3 spans 13 amino acids. The DNA shown is the part of the CDR3 that was read: 30 bases, in frame from base 1. Overall results and qualifications from the work: The conclusions about the patient's CAR T cells were based on extensive analysis of only one subject.

About this clone itself: Its antigen remains unidentified. The CDR3 extends 3 residues past the end of the read, so its final part is completed from the germline J gene.

In light of the paper, this sample's treatment or condition label describes: autologous CTL019 cells: CD19 CAR with 4-1BB and CD3 zeta domains. TCR zeta and 4-1BB costimulatory signaling domains were built into the CD19 CAR. Leukapheresis was used to collect the T cells for CTL019 manufacturing from peripheral blood. The DNeasy Blood and Tissue Kit was used to extract genomic DNA from pre-infusion T cells, peripheral blood, or sorted post-infusion T cells. TCR beta chain deep sequencing was performed with the immunoSEQ assay. The authors' analysis ran thus. Only productive TCR beta rearrangements went into calculating clonotype frequencies. In TCRdb, the immuneACCESS table is reduced to in-frame sequences with V and J assigned. These tables do not hold every clone; where another copy was compared, an unresolved V gene accounts for under half, and the others remain unexplained. The V and J calls and the clone size are those of that table, but D and trimming were determined from the DNA. The table for this sample records around 30,000 clones. Under 2.5% of the sample lies in the top ten.

This specimen was CD8- CAR+ T cells sorted from cultured blood T cells, taken for CD19 CAR T cell therapy. The cell subset or site tag for this specimen amounts to: CD8-negative CAR-positive T cells from the infusion product. The clonotype originates from a man aged 65 to 79 with chronic lymphocytic leukemia. The sequence links TRBV2 to TRBJ2-7, with a tentative D gene TRBD1 over 5 matching bases. Incomplete CDR3 DNA: TGTGCCAGCAGTGGTCTGGACAACTACGAG. Its protein reads: CASSGLDNYE. The CDR3 in its entirety is CASSGLDNYEQYF.